This T cell receptor beta chain appears in the sequencing data of a study of post-analysis software for immune sequencing data. Looking at the study overall: Clinical courses comprised relapsing-remitting, secondary progressive and progressive-relapsing multiple sclerosis. Study results and caveats: In multiple sclerosis, normalized Chao1 diversity was significantly below that of controls. In patients, TRBV5-6, TRBV5-1 and TRBV20-1 belonged to roughly 5 TRBV segments found more frequently than in controls. With F measure, samples from one preparation batch clustered together strongly.

Libraries were made from TCR beta cDNA, and they carried unique molecular identifiers. When roughly 0.9 to 10 million T cells were used, they gave a few hundred thousand cDNA molecules. TCRdb re-derived calls from the PCR reads in MiXCR, one entry per CDR3 protein. The sample has fewer than 700,000 distinct CDR3 sequences; 44% are singletons. Remarks on this clonotype: Its specificity is not known.

CDR3 length: 14 residues. Germline CDR1 SQVTM, CDR2 ANQGSEA. Trimming stripped 0 bases from V and 3 bases from J, with 9 bases between. Sequencing was performed on blood. V gene TRBV29-1 combines with J gene TRBJ2-1; D is uncertain. This clonotype originated in a girl between 10 and 17 years old with multiple sclerosis. The CDR3 DNA sequence: TGCAGCGTTGAAGACGGGCTGCTCTACAATGAGCAGTTCTTC. Its translation is CSVEDGLLYNEQFF.